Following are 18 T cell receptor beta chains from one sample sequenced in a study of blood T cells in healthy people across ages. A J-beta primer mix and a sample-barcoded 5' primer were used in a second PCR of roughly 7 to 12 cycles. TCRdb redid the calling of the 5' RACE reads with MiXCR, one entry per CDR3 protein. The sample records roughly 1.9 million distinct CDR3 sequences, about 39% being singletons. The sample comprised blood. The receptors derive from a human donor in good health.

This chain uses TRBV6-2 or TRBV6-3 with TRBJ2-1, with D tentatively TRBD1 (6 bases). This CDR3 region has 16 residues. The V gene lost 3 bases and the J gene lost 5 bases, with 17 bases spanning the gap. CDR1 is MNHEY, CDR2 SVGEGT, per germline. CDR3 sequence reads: CASSYPTGWADNEQFF. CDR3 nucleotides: TGTGCCAGCAGTTATCCGACAGGCTGGGCGGACAATGAGCAGTTCTTC.

CDR3 coding DNA: TGTGCCAGCAGTTGGACATACTATGGCTACACCTTC. The encoded protein is CASSWTYYGYTF. The chain couples TRBV12-3 or TRBV12-4 to TRBJ1-2; tentative D call: TRBD1 (5 bases). The CDR3 is 12 amino acids. V gave up 4 bases and J gave up 3 bases, with 6 bases separating them.

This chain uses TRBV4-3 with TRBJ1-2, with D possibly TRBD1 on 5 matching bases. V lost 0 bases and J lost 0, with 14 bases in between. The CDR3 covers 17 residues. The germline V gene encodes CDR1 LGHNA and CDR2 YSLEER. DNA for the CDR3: TGCGCCAGCAGCCAAGATATGGGTACGACAGCTAACTATGGCTACACCTTC. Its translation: CASSQDMGTTANYGYTF.

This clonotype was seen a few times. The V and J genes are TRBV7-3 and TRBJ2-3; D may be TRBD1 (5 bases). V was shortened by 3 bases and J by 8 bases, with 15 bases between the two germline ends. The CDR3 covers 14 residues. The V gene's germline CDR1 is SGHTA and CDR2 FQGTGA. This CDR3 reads CASSLGRVTGTQYF. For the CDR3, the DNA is TGTGCCAGCAGCTTGGGCAGGGTGACCGGTACGCAGTATTTT. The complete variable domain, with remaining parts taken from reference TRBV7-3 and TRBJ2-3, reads GAGVSQTPSNKVTEKGKYVELRCDPISGHTALYWYRQSLGQGPEFLIYFQGTGAADDSGLPNDRFFAVRPEGSVSTLKIQRTERGDSAVYLCASSLGRVTGTQYFGPGTRLTVL.

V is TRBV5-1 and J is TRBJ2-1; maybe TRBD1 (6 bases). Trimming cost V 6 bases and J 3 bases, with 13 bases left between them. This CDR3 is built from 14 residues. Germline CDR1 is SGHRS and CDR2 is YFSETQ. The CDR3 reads CASTFSRGYNEQFF. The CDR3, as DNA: TGCGCCAGCACCTTTTCCAGGGGCTACAATGAGCAGTTCTTC.

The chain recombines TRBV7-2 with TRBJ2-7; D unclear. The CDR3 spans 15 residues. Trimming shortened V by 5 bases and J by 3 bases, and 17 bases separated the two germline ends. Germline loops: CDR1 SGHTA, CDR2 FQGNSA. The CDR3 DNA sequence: TGTGCCAGCAGCGTCCGGACCCCACCCTACTACGAGCAGTACTTC. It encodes CASSVRTPPYYEQYF.

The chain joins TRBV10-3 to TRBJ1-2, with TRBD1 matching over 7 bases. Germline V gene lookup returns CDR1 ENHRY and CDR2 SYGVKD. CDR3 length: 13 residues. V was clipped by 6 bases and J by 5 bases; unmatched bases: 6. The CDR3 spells CAISEDREYGYTF. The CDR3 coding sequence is TGTGCCATCAGCGAAGACAGGGAATATGGCTACACCTTC.

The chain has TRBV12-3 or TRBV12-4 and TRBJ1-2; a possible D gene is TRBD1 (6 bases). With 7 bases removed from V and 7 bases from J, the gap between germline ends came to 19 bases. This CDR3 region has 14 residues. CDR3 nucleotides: TGTGCCAGCACCCCAAACAGGGTTTGTTCTGGCTACACCTTC. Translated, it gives CASTPNRVCSGYTF.

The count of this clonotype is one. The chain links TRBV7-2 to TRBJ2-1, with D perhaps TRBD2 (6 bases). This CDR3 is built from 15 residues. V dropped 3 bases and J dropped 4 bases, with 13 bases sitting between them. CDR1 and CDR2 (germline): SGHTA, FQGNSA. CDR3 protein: CASSFYRTTYNEQFF. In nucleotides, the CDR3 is TGTGCCAGCAGCTTCTACAGGACTACGTACAATGAGCAGTTCTTC.

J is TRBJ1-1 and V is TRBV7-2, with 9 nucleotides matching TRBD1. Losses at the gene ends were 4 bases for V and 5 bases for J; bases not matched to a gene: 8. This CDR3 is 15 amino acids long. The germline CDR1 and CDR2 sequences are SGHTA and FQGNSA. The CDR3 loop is CASSSRTGVGTEAFF. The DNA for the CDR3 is TGTGCCAGCAGCTCTAGGACAGGGGTGGGGACTGAAGCTTTCTTT. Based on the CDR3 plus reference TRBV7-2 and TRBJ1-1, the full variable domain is GAGVSQSPSNKVTEKGKDVELRCDPISGHTALYWYRQSLGQGLEFLIYFQGNSAPDKSGLPSDRFSAERTGGSVSTLTIQRTQQEDSAVYLCASSSRTGVGTEAFFGQGTRLTVV.

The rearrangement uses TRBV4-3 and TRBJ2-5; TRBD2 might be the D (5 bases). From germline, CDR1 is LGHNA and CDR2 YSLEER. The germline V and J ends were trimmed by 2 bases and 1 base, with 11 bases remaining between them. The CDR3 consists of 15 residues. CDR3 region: CASSQPPAVQETQYF. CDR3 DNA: TGCGCCAGCAGCCAACCCCCAGCGGTCCAAGAGACCCAGTACTTC.

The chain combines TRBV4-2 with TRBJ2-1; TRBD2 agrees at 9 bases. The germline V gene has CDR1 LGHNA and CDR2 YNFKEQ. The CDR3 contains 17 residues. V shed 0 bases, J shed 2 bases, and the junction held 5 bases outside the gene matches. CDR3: CASSQDGSGGTYNEQFF. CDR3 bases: TGTGCCAGCAGCCAAGACGGTAGCGGGGGCACCTACAATGAGCAGTTCTTC.

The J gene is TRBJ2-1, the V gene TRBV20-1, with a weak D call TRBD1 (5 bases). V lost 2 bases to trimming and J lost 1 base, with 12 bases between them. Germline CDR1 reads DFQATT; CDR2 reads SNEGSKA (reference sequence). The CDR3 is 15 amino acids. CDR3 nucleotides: TGCAGTGCTAGACATACAGGTTTATCCTACAATGAGCAGTTCTTC. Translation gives CSARHTGLSYNEQFF.

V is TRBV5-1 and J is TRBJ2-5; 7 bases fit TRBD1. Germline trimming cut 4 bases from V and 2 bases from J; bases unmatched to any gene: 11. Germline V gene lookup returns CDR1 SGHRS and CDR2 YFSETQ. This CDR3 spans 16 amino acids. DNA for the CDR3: TGCGCCAGCAGCGCCGGACAGACAGGGCATCAAGAGACCCAGTACTTC. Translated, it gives CASSAGQTGHQETQYF.

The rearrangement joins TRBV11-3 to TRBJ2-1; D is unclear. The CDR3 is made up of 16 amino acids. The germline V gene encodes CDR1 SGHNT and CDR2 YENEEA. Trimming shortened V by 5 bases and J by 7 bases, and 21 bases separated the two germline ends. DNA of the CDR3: TGTGCCAGCAGCCCCCTTTTTGGTGGTATTTGGAATGAGCAGTTCTTC. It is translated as CASSPLFGGIWNEQFF.

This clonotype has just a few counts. The CDR3 DNA is TGTGCCAGCAGCCACCGGGACAGGGGTCTGTTGCAGTACTTC. Translating it yields CASSHRDRGLLQYF. V usage is TRBV7-9 and J usage is TRBJ2-7; 10 nucleotides match TRBD1. Losses at the gene ends were 5 bases for V and 9 bases for J; bases not matched to a gene: 10. Germline V gives CDR1 SEHNR, CDR2 FQNEAQ (reference sequence). This CDR3 comprises 14 residues.

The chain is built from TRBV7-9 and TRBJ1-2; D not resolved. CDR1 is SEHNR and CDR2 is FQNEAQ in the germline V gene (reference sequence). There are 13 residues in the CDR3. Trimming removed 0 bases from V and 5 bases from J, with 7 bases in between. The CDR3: CASSLALVYGYTF. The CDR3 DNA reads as TGTGCCAGCAGCTTAGCCCTTGTATATGGCTACACCTTC.

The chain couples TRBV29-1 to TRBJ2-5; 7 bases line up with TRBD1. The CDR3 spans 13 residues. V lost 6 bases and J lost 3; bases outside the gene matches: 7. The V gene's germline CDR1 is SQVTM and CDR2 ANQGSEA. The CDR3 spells CSVTGQTEETQYF. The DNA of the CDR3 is TGCAGCGTGACGGGACAGACTGAAGAGACCCAGTACTTC.